This is a list of T cell receptor beta chains from one sample in a study of relationships among human T cell subsets. MiXCR, applied by TCRdb to the multiplex PCR reads, yields one record per CDR3 protein. The sample carries a few thousand distinct CDR3 sequences, nearly 80% recorded once. Sequenced material: total T cells sorted from blood. The receptors shown here come from a man aged 35 to 55 in good health. Each CDR3 is given with its conserved first and last residue. Each record gives: V gene, clone size, J gene, D gene, CDR3 protein, CDR3 DNA. The D gene is left open where the match is weak. Clone size appears in some rows only: once, few, many, or a class for an expanded clone.

V gene: TRBV6-1; clone size: -; J gene: TRBJ1-5; D gene: -; CDR3 protein: CASSEWGPLQPQHF; CDR3 DNA: TGTGCCAGCAGTGAATGGGGTCCTCTCCAGCCCCAGCATTTT
V gene: TRBV10-3; clone size: few; J gene: TRBJ2-6; D gene: -; CDR3 protein: CAISESDSGANVLTF; CDR3 DNA: TGTGCCATCAGTGAGTCAGACTCTGGGGCCAACGTCCTGACTTTC
V gene: TRBV29-1; clone size: -; J gene: TRBJ1-3; D gene: -; CDR3 protein: CSVPDGNTIYF; CDR3 DNA: TGCAGCGTACCTGATGGAAACACCATATATTTT
V gene: TRBV6-5; clone size: -; J gene: TRBJ1-5; D gene: -; CDR3 protein: CASSQGRGNQPQHF; CDR3 DNA: TGTGCCAGCAGTCAGGGCCGGGGGAATCAGCCCCAGCATTTT
V gene: TRBV14; clone size: -; J gene: TRBJ1-1; D gene: TRBD1; CDR3 protein: CASSQVPGQPEAFF; CDR3 DNA: TGTGCCAGCAGCCAAGTTCCGGGACAGCCTGAAGCTTTCTTT
V gene: TRBV10-3; clone size: -; J gene: TRBJ2-4; D gene: TRBD1; CDR3 protein: CAIRRQGMAKNIQYF; CDR3 DNA: TGTGCCATCAGAAGACAGGGGATGGCCAAAAACATTCAGTACTTC
V gene: TRBV20-1; clone size: -; J gene: TRBJ2-4; D gene: -; CDR3 protein: CSAPSLAKNIQYF; CDR3 DNA: TGCAGTGCTCCCTCATTAGCCAAAAACATTCAGTACTTC
V gene: TRBV20-1; clone size: medium-sized; J gene: TRBJ1-1; D gene: -; CDR3 protein: CSARATGREAFF; CDR3 DNA: TGCAGTGCTAGAGCAACGGGCCGGGAAGCTTTCTTT
V gene: TRBV10-3; clone size: once; J gene: TRBJ2-5; D gene: -; CDR3 protein: CAIKAGQETQYF; CDR3 DNA: TGTGCCATCAAAGCAGGGCAAGAGACCCAGTACTTC
V gene: TRBV28; clone size: -; J gene: TRBJ2-1; D gene: TRBD2; CDR3 protein: CASSLAGGAPSSYNEQFF; CDR3 DNA: TGTGCCAGCAGTCTAGCGGGAGGAGCCCCTAGCTCCTACAATGAGCAGTTCTTC
V gene: TRBV20-1; clone size: -; J gene: TRBJ2-1; D gene: -; CDR3 protein: CSARLPTFDEQFF; CDR3 DNA: TGCAGTGCTAGACTACCCACCTTCGATGAGCAGTTCTTC
V gene: TRBV30; clone size: -; J gene: TRBJ1-1; D gene: TRBD1; CDR3 protein: CAWSVSRGDTEAFF; CDR3 DNA: TGTGCCTGGAGTGTCAGCAGGGGGGATACTGAAGCTTTCTTT
V gene: TRBV13; clone size: -; J gene: TRBJ2-3; D gene: TRBD1; CDR3 protein: CASSARQGGTDTQYF; CDR3 DNA: TGTGCCAGCAGCGCAAGACAGGGCGGCACAGATACGCAGTATTTT
V gene: TRBV11-1; clone size: -; J gene: TRBJ2-7; D gene: -; CDR3 protein: CASSFERGRPYEQYF; CDR3 DNA: TGTGCCAGCAGCTTTGAAAGGGGCCGTCCCTACGAGCAGTACTTC
V gene: TRBV20-1; clone size: -; J gene: TRBJ1-2; D gene: -; CDR3 protein: CSARDRWEGENGYTF; CDR3 DNA: TGCAGTGCTAGAGATCGCTGGGAGGGGGAGAATGGCTACACCTTC
V gene: TRBV5-1; clone size: -; J gene: TRBJ2-1; D gene: -; CDR3 protein: CASSSYSSYNEQFF; CDR3 DNA: TGCGCCAGCAGCTCCTACTCGAGCTACAATGAGCAGTTCTTC
V gene: TRBV12-3/TRBV12-4; clone size: -; J gene: TRBJ1-2; D gene: -; CDR3 protein: CASSLAQGLGGYTF; CDR3 DNA: TGTGCCAGCAGTTTAGCGCAAGGTTTGGGTGGCTACACCTTC
V gene: TRBV11-1; clone size: -; J gene: TRBJ2-6; D gene: TRBD2; CDR3 protein: CASSPGTSGTSGANVLTF; CDR3 DNA: TGTGCCAGCAGCCCTGGGACTAGCGGGACGTCTGGGGCCAACGTCCTGACTTTC
V gene: TRBV11-2; clone size: -; J gene: TRBJ2-7; D gene: TRBD1; CDR3 protein: CASSSYSRDRTYEQYF; CDR3 DNA: TGTGCCAGCAGCTCGTATAGCCGGGACAGGACCTACGAGCAGTACTTC
V gene: TRBV7-8; clone size: -; J gene: TRBJ1-5; D gene: -; CDR3 protein: CASSARDTSGGYSNQPQHF; CDR3 DNA: TGTGCCAGCAGCGCGAGGGACACAAGTGGAGGATATAGCAATCAGCCCCAGCATTTT
V gene: TRBV7-7; clone size: few; J gene: TRBJ2-1; D gene: -; CDR3 protein: CASSLGGGRRDNEQFF; CDR3 DNA: TGTGCTAGCAGCTTAGGGGGCGGGAGAAGGGACAATGAGCAGTTCTTC
V gene: TRBV4-2; clone size: -; J gene: TRBJ2-5; D gene: -; CDR3 protein: CASSTRTEETQYF; CDR3 DNA: TGTGCCAGCAGCACCAGGACAGAAGAGACCCAGTACTTC
V gene: TRBV7-9; clone size: -; J gene: TRBJ2-3; D gene: -; CDR3 protein: CASSFSMETDTQYF; CDR3 DNA: TGTGCCAGCAGCTTTTCGATGGAAACAGATACGCAGTATTTT
V gene: TRBV28; clone size: -; J gene: TRBJ1-1; D gene: -; CDR3 protein: CASSQRPGPGYTEAFF; CDR3 DNA: TGTGCCAGCAGTCAACGGCCAGGGCCGGGGTACACTGAAGCTTTCTTT
V gene: TRBV18; clone size: -; J gene: TRBJ2-5; D gene: -; CDR3 protein: CASSPRRGDETQYF; CDR3 DNA: TGTGCCAGCTCACCACGCAGGGGGGATGAGACCCAGTACTTC
V gene: TRBV11-2; clone size: -; J gene: TRBJ2-1; D gene: -; CDR3 protein: CASSCLASNEQFF; CDR3 DNA: TGTGCCAGCAGCTGTCTAGCGTCGAATGAGCAGTTCTTC
V gene: TRBV28; clone size: -; J gene: TRBJ2-2; D gene: -; CDR3 protein: CASSPQRDGHTGELFF; CDR3 DNA: TGTGCCAGCAGTCCCCAACGGGACGGGCACACCGGGGAGCTGTTTTTT
V gene: TRBV29-1; clone size: -; J gene: TRBJ1-1; D gene: TRBD1; CDR3 protein: CSVFRQGADTEAFF; CDR3 DNA: TGCAGCGTATTCAGACAGGGGGCTGACACTGAAGCTTTCTTT
V gene: TRBV5-4; clone size: -; J gene: TRBJ2-7; D gene: TRBD2; CDR3 protein: CASSPLRTSGRSYEQYF; CDR3 DNA: TGTGCCAGCAGCCCGCTAAGGACTAGCGGGCGCTCCTACGAGCAGTACTTC
V gene: TRBV12-3/TRBV12-4; clone size: -; J gene: TRBJ1-2; D gene: -; CDR3 protein: CASSLDNYGYTF; CDR3 DNA: TGTGCCAGCAGTTTGGATAACTATGGCTACACCTTC
V gene: TRBV4-1; clone size: -; J gene: TRBJ2-7; D gene: TRBD2; CDR3 protein: CASSQDMAGGGYEQYF; CDR3 DNA: TGCGCTAGCAGCCAAGATATGGCGGGGGGCGGCTACGAGCAGTACTTC
V gene: TRBV10-3; clone size: -; J gene: TRBJ2-1; D gene: -; CDR3 protein: CAISESGEQFF; CDR3 DNA: TGTGCCATCAGTGAGTCGGGAGAGCAGTTCTTC
V gene: TRBV20-1; clone size: -; J gene: TRBJ2-5; D gene: -; CDR3 protein: CSAERGRGKETQYF; CDR3 DNA: TGCAGTGCAGAGAGGGGGAGGGGGAAAGAGACCCAGTACTTC
V gene: TRBV2; clone size: few; J gene: TRBJ1-6; D gene: -; CDR3 protein: CASNRDGPYNSPLHF; CDR3 DNA: TGTGCCAGCAATCGGGACGGGCCCTATAATTCACCCCTCCACTTT
V gene: TRBV12-3/TRBV12-4; clone size: -; J gene: TRBJ2-1; D gene: -; CDR3 protein: CASSLKLEQFF; CDR3 DNA: TGTGCCAGCAGTTTGAAATTAGAGCAGTTCTTC
V gene: TRBV11-2; clone size: few; J gene: TRBJ1-1; D gene: -; CDR3 protein: CASSRMKIDSPNTEAFF; CDR3 DNA: TGTGCCAGCAGCCGTATGAAAATAGACTCGCCGAACACTGAAGCTTTCTTT
V gene: TRBV10-3; clone size: -; J gene: TRBJ2-1; D gene: -; CDR3 protein: CAISEAGTPSYNEQFF; CDR3 DNA: TGTGCCATCAGTGAGGCCGGGACCCCTTCCTACAATGAGCAGTTCTTC
V gene: TRBV7-6; clone size: few; J gene: TRBJ2-1; D gene: -; CDR3 protein: CASSLGGPAVEQFF; CDR3 DNA: TGTGCCAGCAGCCTAGGGGGGCCCGCCGTTGAGCAGTTCTTC
V gene: TRBV28; clone size: -; J gene: TRBJ1-5; D gene: -; CDR3 protein: CASSLRSFNQPQHF; CDR3 DNA: TGTGCCAGCAGTTTAAGGAGTTTCAATCAGCCCCAGCATTTT
V gene: TRBV6-5; clone size: -; J gene: TRBJ1-6; D gene: -; CDR3 protein: CASSYDGQPNSPLHF; CDR3 DNA: TGTGCCAGCAGTTACGACGGACAGCCTAATTCACCCCTCCACTTT
V gene: TRBV6-1; clone size: -; J gene: TRBJ2-1; D gene: TRBD1; CDR3 protein: CASTRDRWTYNEQFF; CDR3 DNA: TGTGCCAGCACCAGGGACAGGTGGACCTACAATGAGCAGTTCTTC
V gene: TRBV12-3/TRBV12-4; clone size: -; J gene: TRBJ1-2; D gene: -; CDR3 protein: CASSLSGIGGYTF; CDR3 DNA: TGTGCCAGCAGTTTATCGGGGATTGGCGGCTACACCTTC
V gene: TRBV28; clone size: -; J gene: TRBJ2-3; D gene: -; CDR3 protein: CASSLAAYTQYF; CDR3 DNA: TGTGCCAGCAGTTTAGCGGCGTATACGCAATATTTT